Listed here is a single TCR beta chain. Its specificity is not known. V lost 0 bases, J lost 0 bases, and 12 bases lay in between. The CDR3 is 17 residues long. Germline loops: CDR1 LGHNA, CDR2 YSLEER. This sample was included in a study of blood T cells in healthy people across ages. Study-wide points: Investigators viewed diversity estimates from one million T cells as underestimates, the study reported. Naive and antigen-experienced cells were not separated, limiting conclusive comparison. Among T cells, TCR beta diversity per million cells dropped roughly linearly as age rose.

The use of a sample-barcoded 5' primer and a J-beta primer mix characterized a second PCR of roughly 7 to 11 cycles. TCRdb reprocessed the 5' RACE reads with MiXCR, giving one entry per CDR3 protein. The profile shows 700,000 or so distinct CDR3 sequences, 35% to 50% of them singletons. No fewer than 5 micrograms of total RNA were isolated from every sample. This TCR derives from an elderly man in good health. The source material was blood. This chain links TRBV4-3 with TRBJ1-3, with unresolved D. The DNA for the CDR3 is TGCGCCAGCAGCCAAGATATGTACAGCCCCTCTGGAAACACCATATATTTT. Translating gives CASSQDMYSPSGNTIYF.